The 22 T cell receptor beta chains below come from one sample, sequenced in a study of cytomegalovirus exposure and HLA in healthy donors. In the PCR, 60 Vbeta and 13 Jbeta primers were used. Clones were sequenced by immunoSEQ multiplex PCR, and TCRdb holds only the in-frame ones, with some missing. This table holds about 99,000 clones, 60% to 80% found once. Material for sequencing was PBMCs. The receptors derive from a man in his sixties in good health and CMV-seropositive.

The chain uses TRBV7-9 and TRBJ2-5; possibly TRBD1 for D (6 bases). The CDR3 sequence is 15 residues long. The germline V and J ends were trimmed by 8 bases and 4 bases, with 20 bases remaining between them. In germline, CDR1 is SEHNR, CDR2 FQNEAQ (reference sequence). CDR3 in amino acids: CASDEGERYAETQYF. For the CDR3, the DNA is TGTGCCAGCGACGAGGGGGAACGTTACGCAGAGACCCAGTACTTC.

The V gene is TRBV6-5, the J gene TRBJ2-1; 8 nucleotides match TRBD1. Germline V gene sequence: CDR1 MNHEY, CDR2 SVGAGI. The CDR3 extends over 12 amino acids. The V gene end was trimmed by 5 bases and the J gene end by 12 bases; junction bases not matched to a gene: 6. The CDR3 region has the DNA TGTGCCAGCAGTCTCGGGACAGGAGGGCAGTTCTTC. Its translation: CASSLGTGGQFF.

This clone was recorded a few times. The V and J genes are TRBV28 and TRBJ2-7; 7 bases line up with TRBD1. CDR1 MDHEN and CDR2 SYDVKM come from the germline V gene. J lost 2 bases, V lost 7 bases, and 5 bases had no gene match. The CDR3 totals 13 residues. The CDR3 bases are TGTGCCAGCACACGAGGGGGCCCCTACGAGCAGTACTTC. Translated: CASTRGGPYEQYF.

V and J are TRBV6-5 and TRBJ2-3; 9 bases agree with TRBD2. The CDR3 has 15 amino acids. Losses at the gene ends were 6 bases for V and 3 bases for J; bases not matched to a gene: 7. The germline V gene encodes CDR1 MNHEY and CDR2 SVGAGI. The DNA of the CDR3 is TGTGCCAGCAGCTTAATTAGCGGGAGTACAGATACGCAGTATTTT. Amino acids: CASSLISGSTDTQYF.

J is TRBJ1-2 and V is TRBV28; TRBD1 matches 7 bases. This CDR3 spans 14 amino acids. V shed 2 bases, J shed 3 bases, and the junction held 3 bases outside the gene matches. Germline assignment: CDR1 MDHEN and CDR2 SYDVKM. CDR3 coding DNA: TGTGCCAGCAGTTTACCTGGACAGGACTATGGCTACACCTTC. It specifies CASSLPGQDYGYTF.

Written as DNA, the CDR3 is TGCGCCAGCAGCTTGGAGGACAGGGTATTGTATGGGGATACGCAGTATTTT. Amino acids: CASSLEDRVLYGDTQYF. The rearrangement uses TRBV5-1 and TRBJ2-3, with 8 bases fitting TRBD1. J gave up 6 bases and V 0 bases, and 12 bases lay outside the gene matches. Germline V gene data show CDR1 as SGHRS and CDR2 as YFSETQ. The CDR3 contains 17 residues.

The DNA for the CDR3 is TGCGCCAGCAGCCGAACAGGGGGCGGGAGGGAAAAACTGTTTTTT. Translating it yields CASSRTGGGREKLFF. The chain recombines TRBV5-1 with TRBJ1-4; 9 nucleotides align to TRBD1. Trimming took 4 bases from V and 8 from J; bases not matched to a gene: 9. The CDR3 has 15 amino acids. Per germline, CDR1 SGHRS and CDR2 YFSETQ.

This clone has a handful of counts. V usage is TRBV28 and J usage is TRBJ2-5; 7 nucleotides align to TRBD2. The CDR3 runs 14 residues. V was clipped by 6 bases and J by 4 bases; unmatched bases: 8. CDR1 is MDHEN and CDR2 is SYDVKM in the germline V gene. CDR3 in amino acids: CASSAGDRRETQYF. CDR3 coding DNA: TGTGCCAGCAGCGCGGGGGACCGTCGAGAGACCCAGTACTTC. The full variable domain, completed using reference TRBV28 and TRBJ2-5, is DVKVTQSSRYLVKRTGEKVFLECVQDMDHENMFWYRQDPGLGLRLIYFSYDVKMKEKGDIPEGYSVSREKKERFSLILESASTNQTSMYLCASSAGDRRETQYFGPGTRLLVL.

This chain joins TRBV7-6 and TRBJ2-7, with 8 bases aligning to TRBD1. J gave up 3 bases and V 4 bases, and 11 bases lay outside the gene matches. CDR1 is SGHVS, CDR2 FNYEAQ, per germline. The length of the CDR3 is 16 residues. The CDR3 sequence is CASSSWGIQGGYEQYF. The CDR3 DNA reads TGTGCCAGCAGCTCTTGGGGGATACAGGGGGGCTACGAGCAGTACTTC.

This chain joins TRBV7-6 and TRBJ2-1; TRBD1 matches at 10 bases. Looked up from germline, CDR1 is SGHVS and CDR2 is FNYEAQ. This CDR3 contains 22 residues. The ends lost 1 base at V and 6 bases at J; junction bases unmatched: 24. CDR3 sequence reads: CASSLGAGTGEKASRFINEQFF. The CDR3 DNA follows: TGTGCCAGCAGCTTAGGGGCGGGGACAGGGGAAAAGGCTAGCCGATTTATCAATGAGCAGTTCTTC.

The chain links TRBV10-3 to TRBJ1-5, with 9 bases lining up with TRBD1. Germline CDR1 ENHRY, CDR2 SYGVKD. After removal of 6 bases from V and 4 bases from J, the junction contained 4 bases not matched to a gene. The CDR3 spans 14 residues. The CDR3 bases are TGTGCCATCAGCCCACAGGGGGCAAATCAGCCCCAGCATTTT. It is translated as CAISPQGANQPQHF.

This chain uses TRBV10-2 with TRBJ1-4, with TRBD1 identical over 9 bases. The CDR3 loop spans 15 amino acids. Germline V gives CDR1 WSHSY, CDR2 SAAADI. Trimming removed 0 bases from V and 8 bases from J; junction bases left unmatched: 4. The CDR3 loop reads CASSESGTGKEKLFF. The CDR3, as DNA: TGCGCCAGCAGTGAGTCAGGGACAGGGAAGGAAAAACTGTTTTTT.

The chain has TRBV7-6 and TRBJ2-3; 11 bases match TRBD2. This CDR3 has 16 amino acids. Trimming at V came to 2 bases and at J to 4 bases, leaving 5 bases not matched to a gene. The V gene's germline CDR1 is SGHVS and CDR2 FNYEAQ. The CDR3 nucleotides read TGTGCCAGCAGCTTAAATAGCGGGGGGGCGGCAGATACGCAGTATTTT. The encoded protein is CASSLNSGGAADTQYF.

The chain's CDR3 is CASTTTSGGMGETQYF. The DNA of the CDR3 is TGTGCCAGTACCACGACTAGCGGGGGGATGGGAGAGACCCAGTACTTC. The gene calls are TRBV19 and TRBJ2-5; 13 bases are shared with TRBD2. The V segment lost 7 bases and the J segment 4 bases; nucleotides outside the gene matches: 9. Germline lookup yields CDR1 LNHDA and CDR2 SQIVND (reference sequence). The CDR3 consists of 16 residues.

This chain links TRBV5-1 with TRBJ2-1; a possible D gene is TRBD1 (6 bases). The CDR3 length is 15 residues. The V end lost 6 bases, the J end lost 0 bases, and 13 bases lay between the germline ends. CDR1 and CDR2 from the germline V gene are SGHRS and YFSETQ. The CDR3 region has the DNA TGCGCCAGCAACACCCAGGGGAGCTCCTACAATGAGCAGTTCTTC. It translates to CASNTQGSSYNEQFF.

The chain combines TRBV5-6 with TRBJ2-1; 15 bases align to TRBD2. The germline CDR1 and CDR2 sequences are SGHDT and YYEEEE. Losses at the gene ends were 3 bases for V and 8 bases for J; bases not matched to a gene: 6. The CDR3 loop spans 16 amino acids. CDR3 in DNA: TGTGCCAGCAGCTCGGGACTAGCGGGGGGCAAAGATGAGCAGTTCTTC. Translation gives CASSSGLAGGKDEQFF.

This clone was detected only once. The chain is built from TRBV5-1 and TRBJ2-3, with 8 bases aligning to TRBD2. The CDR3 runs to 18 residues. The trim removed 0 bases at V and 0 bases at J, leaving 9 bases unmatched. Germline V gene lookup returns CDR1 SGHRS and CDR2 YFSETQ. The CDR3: CASSLAGAGGPSTDTQYF. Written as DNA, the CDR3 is TGCGCCAGCAGCTTGGCCGGGGCGGGGGGACCTAGCACAGATACGCAGTATTTT.

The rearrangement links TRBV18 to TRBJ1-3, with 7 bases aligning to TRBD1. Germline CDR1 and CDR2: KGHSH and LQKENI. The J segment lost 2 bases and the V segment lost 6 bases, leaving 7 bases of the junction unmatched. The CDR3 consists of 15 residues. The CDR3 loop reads CASSVLTGTGNTIYF. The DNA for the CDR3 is TGTGCCAGCTCGGTCCTGACAGGGACTGGAAACACCATATATTTT.

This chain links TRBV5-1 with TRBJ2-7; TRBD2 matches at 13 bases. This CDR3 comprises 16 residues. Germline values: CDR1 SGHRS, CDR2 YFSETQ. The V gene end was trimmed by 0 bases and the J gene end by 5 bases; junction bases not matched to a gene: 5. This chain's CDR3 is CASSLETSGGAHEQYF. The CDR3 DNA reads TGCGCCAGCAGCTTGGAAACTAGCGGGGGGGCCCACGAGCAGTACTTC.

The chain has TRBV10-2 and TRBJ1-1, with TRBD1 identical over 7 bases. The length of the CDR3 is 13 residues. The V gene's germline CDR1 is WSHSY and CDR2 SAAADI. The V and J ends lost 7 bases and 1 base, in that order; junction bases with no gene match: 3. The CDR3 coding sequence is TGCGCCAGCAAAGGGACAGAGAACACTGAAGCTTTCTTT. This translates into CASKGTENTEAFF.

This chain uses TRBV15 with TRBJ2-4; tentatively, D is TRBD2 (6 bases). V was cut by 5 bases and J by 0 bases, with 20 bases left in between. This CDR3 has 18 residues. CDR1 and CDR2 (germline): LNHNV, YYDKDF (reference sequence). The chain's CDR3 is CATSGQNGTYLAKNIQYF. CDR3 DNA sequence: TGTGCCACCAGCGGGCAGAACGGGACTTACCTAGCCAAAAACATTCAGTACTTC.

In nucleotides, the CDR3 is TGTGCCAGTAGTATTTTTGGACAGAGAGTTAACTATGGCTACACCTTC. This translates into CASSIFGQRVNYGYTF. This chain connects TRBV19 to TRBJ1-2, with D perhaps matching TRBD1 (6 bases). The CDR3 spans 16 residues. V lost 3 bases and J 1 base, leaving 15 bases between the germline ends. Germline CDR1 is LNHDA and CDR2 is SQIVND (reference sequence).